This passage covers 25 T cell receptor beta chains from one sample sequenced in a study of blood T cells in healthy people across ages. Primed by a sample-barcoded 5' primer and a J-beta primer mix, a second PCR proceeded for roughly 7 to 11 cycles. MiXCR was run by TCRdb on the 5' RACE reads, yielding one entry per CDR3 protein. Of around 1,100,000 distinct CDR3 sequences in the sample, more than 30% were seen once. The source material was blood. These receptors all stem from a man aged 18-30 years in good health.

This clonotype was seen only a few times. This chain connects TRBV2 to TRBJ2-5; TRBD2 aligns across 8 bases. Trimming at V came to 2 bases and at J to 1 base, leaving 3 bases not matched to a gene. The CDR3 has 15 amino acids. Looked up from germline, CDR1 is SNHLY and CDR2 is FYNNEI. For the CDR3, the DNA is TGTGCCAGCAGTGAATTTAGCGGGGCCCAAGAGACCCAGTACTTC. Encoded protein: CASSEFSGAQETQYF.

The rearrangement joins TRBV6-5 to TRBJ1-2; tentative D call: TRBD1 (6 bases). Trimming stripped 6 bases from V and 4 bases from J, with 18 bases between. Germline-derived CDR1 and CDR2 are MNHEY and SVGAGI. The CDR3 is 15 residues long. CDR3 sequence reads: CASSQRGRSAYGYTF. The CDR3 region has the DNA TGTGCCAGCAGCCAGAGGGGGAGATCGGCCTATGGCTACACCTTC.

The chain uses TRBV11-2 and TRBJ1-1; weak D call: TRBD1 (6 bases). The CDR3 runs 15 residues. V lost 6 bases, J lost 1 base, and 15 bases lay in between. Germline V gene data show CDR1 as SGHAT and CDR2 as FQNNGV. This chain's CDR3 is CASRKHRAWNTEAFF. The CDR3, as DNA: TGTGCCAGCAGGAAACACAGGGCTTGGAACACTGAAGCTTTCTTT.

This rearrangement joins TRBV29-1 to TRBJ1-2, with TRBD1 identical over 8 bases. Germline CDR1 reads SQVTM; CDR2 reads ANQGSEA. J was trimmed by 4 bases and V by 4 bases; bases with no gene match: 5. CDR3 length: 13 amino acids. CDR3 residues: CSVGGTGAYGYTF. CDR3 nucleotides: TGCAGCGTTGGGGGGACAGGAGCCTATGGCTACACCTTC.

The genes are TRBV30 and TRBJ1-1; maybe TRBD1 (5 bases). CDR1 is GTSNPN, CDR2 SVGIG, per germline (reference sequence). Trimming took off 7 bases at V and 0 bases at J, with 21 bases between the two ends. CDR3 length equals 16 residues. The CDR3 sequence is CASHGAGRPLNTEAFF. The CDR3 bases are TGTGCCTCCCATGGGGCAGGGAGGCCCTTGAACACTGAAGCTTTCTTT. Together with reference TRBV30 and TRBJ1-1, the CDR3 gives the full variable domain: SQTIHQWPATLVQPVGSPLSLECTVEGTSNPNLYWYRQAAGRGLQLLFYSVGIGQISSEVPQNLSASRPQDRQFILSSKKLLLSDSGFYLCASHGAGRPLNTEAFFGQGTRLTVV.

The chain has TRBV13 and TRBJ1-1; 7 bases map to TRBD1. CDR3 length: 15 amino acids. V lost 5 bases, J lost 6 bases, and 12 bases stayed unmatched. CDR1 and CDR2 (germline): PRHDT, FYEKMQ (reference sequence). The CDR3 region is CASSAAEGAVAEAFF. The CDR3 DNA sequence: TGTGCCAGCAGCGCCGCCGAGGGGGCGGTTGCTGAAGCTTTCTTT. The full variable domain, completed using reference TRBV13 and TRBJ1-1, is AAGVIQSPRHLIKEKRETATLKCYPIPRHDTVYWYQQGPGQDPQFLISFYEKMQSDKGSIPDRFSAQQFSDYHSELNMSSLELGDSALYFCASSAAEGAVAEAFFGQGTRLTVV.

The chain is built from TRBV7-3 and TRBJ1-5; D gene uncertain. V lost 2 bases to trimming and J lost 10 bases, with 12 bases between them. The CDR3 length is 13 residues. Germline V CDR1 and CDR2: SGHTA, FQGTGA. DNA for the CDR3: TGTGCCAGCAGCTTACTTGCCGACCGACCCCAGCATTTT. Encoded protein: CASSLLADRPQHF.

Notes on this clonotype: The junction does not match germline at one end; this may be a read error. The DNA of the CDR3 is TGTGCCGTCAGTGAGTCTGGGGACCTCTATGGCTACACCTTC. It translates to CAVSESGDLYGYTF. The V call is TRBV10-3, the J call TRBJ1-2; tentatively, D is TRBD1 (5 bases). Germline CDR1 ENHRY, CDR2 SYGVKD. CDR3 length: 14 residues.

Note on this clonotype: A junction boundary mismatches the germline segment, possibly from a read error. The rearrangement links TRBV2 to TRBJ1-3, with 7 bases fitting TRBD1. Germline V lookup: CDR1 SNHLY, CDR2 FYNNEI. The CDR3 is made up of 14 amino acids. In DNA form, the CDR3 reads TGTGCCAACAGTCGACAGGGCTCTGGAAACACCATATATTTT. Protein product: CANSRQGSGNTIYF. Supplemented by reference TRBV2 and TRBJ1-3, the full variable domain reads EPEVTQTPSHQVTQMGQEVILRCVPISNHLYFYWYRQILGQKVEFLVSFYNNEISEKSEIFDDQFSVERPDGSNFTLKIRSTKLEDSAMYFCANSRQGSGNTIYFGEGSWLTVV.

The genes are TRBV6-6 and TRBJ2-7; TRBD2 matches at 13 bases. The junction had 3 bases not matched to a gene; V was cut back by 5 bases and J by 5 bases. Germline V gives CDR1 MNHNY, CDR2 SVGAGI (reference sequence). This CDR3 has 14 amino acids. CDR3 bases: TGTGCCAGCAGTAGACTAGCGGGGGGAGACGAGCAGTACTTC. Translating it yields CASSRLAGGDEQYF.

The V call is TRBV12-3 or TRBV12-4, the J call TRBJ1-3; D is uncertain. The CDR3 spans 15 residues. Between the trimmed V and J ends, which lost 4 bases and 0 bases, there was a span of 10 bases. DNA of the CDR3: TGTGCCAGCAGTTCGGGGTTCTACTCTGGAAACACCATATATTTT. Its translation: CASSSGFYSGNTIYF.

The chain carries TRBV10-3 and TRBJ2-3; no firm D call. Per the germline V gene, CDR1 is ENHRY and CDR2 is SYGVKD. This CDR3 comprises 13 residues. The V and J ends lost 10 bases and 5 bases respectively, with 16 bases between them. The CDR3 sequence is CATEAGGGDTQYF. CDR3 coding DNA: TGTGCCACGGAAGCAGGCGGCGGAGATACGCAGTATTTT.

This clonotype showed up many times. V and J are TRBV4-2 and TRBJ1-2; tentatively, D is TRBD1 (5 bases). The CDR3 totals 15 residues. V lost 2 bases to trimming and J lost 4 bases, with 14 bases between them. Germline CDR1 and CDR2: LGHNA and YNFKEQ. The CDR3 protein is CASSQIQQEAYGYTF. The CDR3 bases are TGTGCCAGCAGCCAAATCCAACAGGAAGCCTATGGCTACACCTTC.

This clonotype showed up just a few times. The genes are TRBV12-5 and TRBJ2-1, with unresolved D. The tail of the sequence fits TRBJ2-7 better, so the J call may be wrong. Germline CDR1 and CDR2: LGHNT and FRNRAP. This CDR3 has 11 amino acids. CDR3 in amino acids: CASGLNNEQYF. CDR3 DNA sequence: TGTGCTAGTGGTTTAAACAATGAGCAGTACTTC.

The V call is TRBV5-5, the J call TRBJ2-7; 9 bases align to TRBD1. Near its end, the DNA agrees better with TRBJ2-5, so the J call may be wrong. CDR1 and CDR2 from the germline V gene are SGHKS and YYEKEE (reference sequence). The CDR3 totals 16 residues. CDR3 sequence reads: CASSLGYRGLVETQYF. The DNA of the CDR3 is TGTGCCAGCAGCTTGGGGTACAGGGGGCTGGTAGAGACCCAGTACTTC.

V usage is TRBV12-3 or TRBV12-4 and J usage is TRBJ1-5; TRBD1 matches 8 bases. The CDR3 is 15 residues long. V shed 7 bases and J 8 bases; nucleotides not matched to a gene: 13. The CDR3 nucleotides read TGTGCCAGCAATTCTGAGGGCAGGGGGCTGAAGCCCCAGCATTTT. It translates to CASNSEGRGLKPQHF.

This chain links TRBV20-1 with TRBJ2-3; TRBD2 is a possible D gene (6 bases). Germline CDR1 reads DFQATT; CDR2 reads SNEGSKA (reference sequence). Between the trimmed V and J ends, which lost 3 bases and 0 bases, there was a span of 13 bases. This CDR3 is 15 amino acids long. CDR3 loop: CSASDGTSSTDTQYF. CDR3 DNA sequence: TGCAGTGCTAGCGATGGGACTTCTAGCACAGATACGCAGTATTTT.

The chain uses TRBV20-1 and TRBJ2-5; D is unclear. The CDR3 contains 11 residues. The germline V gene encodes CDR1 DFQATT and CDR2 SNEGSKA (reference sequence). Trimming pared 5 bases from V and 11 bases from J, leaving 15 bases between. The DNA of the CDR3 is TGCAGTGCTTCCAAACGGAATGAGCAGTACTTC. Translated: CSASKRNEQYF.

This chain connects TRBV5-1 to TRBJ2-4, with 7 bases lining up with TRBD2. The CDR3 is 15 residues long. Germline trimming cut 0 bases from V and 2 bases from J; bases unmatched to any gene: 2. Germline V lookup: CDR1 SGHRS, CDR2 YFSETQ. The CDR3 reads CASSLAGGTKNIQYF. The CDR3 nucleotides are TGCGCCAGCAGCTTGGCCGGGGGGACCAAAAACATTCAGTACTTC.

This chain links TRBV2 with TRBJ1-1; D gene uncertain. The CDR3 is 14 amino acids. Per the germline V gene, CDR1 is SNHLY and CDR2 is FYNNEI. The CDR3 reads CAAHGTAPFPEAFF. CDR3 nucleotides: TGTGCAGCACATGGTACAGCCCCTTTCCCTGAAGCTTTCTTT.

In this sample, this clonotype turned up many times. This chain links TRBV12-3 or TRBV12-4 with TRBJ1-6, with D unclear. V shed 5 bases and J shed 7 bases, with 6 bases lying between them. This CDR3 is 12 amino acids long. CDR3 sequence reads: CASSGSNSPLHF. The CDR3 DNA sequence: TGTGCCAGCAGTGGTTCAAATTCACCCCTCCACTTT.

The rearrangement joins TRBV5-1 to TRBJ2-7, with 7 bases aligning to TRBD2. The V gene's germline CDR1 is SGHRS and CDR2 YFSETQ. CDR3 length: 19 amino acids. With V trimmed by 2 bases and J by 5 bases, 22 bases remained unmatched. DNA for the CDR3: TGCGCCAGCAGCTTTTTCCCCTGGCGGGGGATTCGAGCGGCCAACGAGCAGTACTTC. Its protein product is CASSFFPWRGIRAANEQYF.

The chain uses TRBV4-2 and TRBJ2-1; D may be TRBD2 (5 bases). CDR1 and CDR2 (germline): LGHNA, YNFKEQ. The CDR3 is 15 residues long. V lost 0 bases and J lost 2, with 8 bases in between. CDR3 loop: CASSQDLATYNEQFF. The CDR3 nucleotides are TGTGCCAGCAGCCAAGATCTAGCAACCTACAATGAGCAGTTCTTC.

This clonotype was found many times. The rearrangement uses TRBV4-3 and TRBJ1-2; no clear D. Between the trimmed V and J ends, which lost 0 bases and 3 bases, there was a span of 5 bases. Germline assignment: CDR1 LGHNA and CDR2 YSLEER. CDR3 size: 13 residues. The DNA of the CDR3 is TGCGCCAGCAGCCAAGATCGCGACTATGGCTACACCTTC. Protein: CASSQDRDYGYTF.

This clonotype was detected only a few times. This chain connects TRBV6-5 to TRBJ2-2, with a tentative D call TRBD1 (5 bases). The V and J ends lost 5 bases and 0 bases respectively, with 10 bases between them. The CDR3 is 15 amino acids. Germline CDR1 is MNHEY and CDR2 is SVGAGI. The CDR3 region is CASSAQGPNTGELFF. CDR3 in DNA: TGTGCCAGCAGTGCCCAGGGCCCGAACACCGGGGAGCTGTTTTTT.